Listed below are T cell receptor beta chains from one sample, sequenced in a study of shared clonotypes between healthy human individuals. Produced via immunoSEQ multiplex PCR; TCRdb's table is partial and in-frame only. The sample has some 79,000 clones, under 65% seen once. The sequencing input was memory CD8+ T cells sorted from blood. All receptors derive from a man younger than 45 in good health. Each CDR3 is given with its conserved first and last residue. A D gene is named only where the DNA matches it firmly. Clone sizes are given selectively: once, few, many, or a class where the clone is expanded.

D	size	V	J	CDR3	DNA
NA	few	TRBV4-1	TRBJ1-5	CASSQMTGSRQPQHF	TGCGCCAGCAGCCAGATGACGGGGTCTCGGCAGCCCCAGCATTTT
NA	few	TRBV6-1	TRBJ2-7	CASTSTTATYEQYF	TGTGCCAGCACTTCCACGACGGCAACCTACGAGCAGTACTTC
TRBD1	few	TRBV7-9	TRBJ2-7	CASSLASGTGVFEQYF	TGTGCCAGCAGCTTGGCCTCGGGGACAGGAGTCTTTGAGCAGTACTTC
TRBD2	few	TRBV7-9	TRBJ2-3	CASSLGRGADTQYF	TGTGCCAGCAGCTTAGGTCGGGGGGCAGATACGCAGTATTTT
TRBD1	NA	TRBV6-1	TRBJ1-1	CASRGTDSRTEAFF	TGTGCCAGCAGGGGGACAGACTCGAGAACTGAAGCTTTCTTT
NA	once	TRBV6-1	TRBJ1-5	CASSESNGNQPQHF	TGTGCCAGCAGTGAATCAAACGGTAATCAGCCCCAGCATTTT
TRBD2	few	TRBV25-1	TRBJ2-7	CASSESTQLASSIEQYF	TGTGCCAGCAGTGAATCCACTCAACTAGCGAGCTCCATCGAGCAGTACTTC
NA	NA	TRBV25-1	TRBJ2-4	CASSFSGIQYF	TGTGCCAGCAGCTTCAGTGGCATTCAGTACTTC
NA	NA	TRBV27	TRBJ2-5	CASSLFGGLRETQYF	TGTGCCAGCAGTTTATTTGGGGGTTTGCGGGAGACCCAGTACTTC
NA	once	TRBV2	TRBJ2-7	CASSEALRDGDEQYF	TGTGCCAGCAGTGAAGCGCTTCGAGACGGAGACGAGCAGTACTTC
NA	many	TRBV28	TRBJ1-1	CASKDWQEAFF	TGTGCCAGCAAGGATTGGCAAGAAGCTTTCTTT
NA	NA	TRBV6-1	TRBJ2-7	CAALYEIGGYEQYF	TGTGCCGCCCTGTACGAAATCGGGGGCTACGAGCAGTACTTC
NA	NA	TRBV5-1	TRBJ2-7	CASSLGQSSYEQYF	TGCGCCAGCAGCTTGGGTCAGAGCTCCTACGAGCAGTACTTC
NA	few	TRBV2	TRBJ2-7	CASGIGRHSYEQYF	TGTGCCAGCGGTATAGGCAGGCACTCCTACGAGCAGTACTTC
TRBD1	NA	TRBV7-9	TRBJ2-5	CASSYEQGVQETQYF	TGTGCCAGCAGCTACGAGCAGGGGGTACAAGAGACCCAGTACTTC
NA	many	TRBV5-6	TRBJ2-7	CASSLGADTYEQYF	TGTGCCAGCAGCTTGGGGGCGGACACCTACGAGCAGTACTTC
TRBD1	NA	TRBV7-2	TRBJ1-5	CASSLMGQGINQPQHF	TGTGCCAGCAGCTTAATGGGACAGGGAATTAATCAGCCCCAGCATTTT
TRBD1	many	TRBV4-1	TRBJ2-7	CASSQDRGSSYEQYF	TGCGCCAGCAGCCAGGACAGGGGGTCTTCCTACGAGCAGTACTTC
NA	NA	TRBV15	TRBJ1-5	CATSREPGQPQHF	TGTGCCACCAGCAGAGAACCGGGACAGCCCCAGCATTTT
NA	NA	TRBV21-1	TRBJ2-7	CASSPRTSGTLSYEQYF	TGTGCCAGCAGCCCGCGGACTAGCGGGACCCTATCCTACGAGCAGTACTTC
NA	NA	TRBV7-6	TRBJ2-1	CASSVTMGNEQFF	TGTGCCAGCAGCGTAACGATGGGGAATGAGCAGTTCTTC
NA	NA	TRBV15	TRBJ2-2	CATSRGRGELFF	TGTGCCACCTCCAGGGGCAGAGGGGAGCTGTTTTTT
TRBD1	NA	TRBV28	TRBJ2-7	CASCLRQGVYEQYF	TGTGCCAGCTGCCTCCGGCAGGGGGTCTACGAGCAGTACTTC
NA	NA	TRBV27	TRBJ1-1	CASSSRFTEAFF	TGTGCCAGCAGTTCTAGGTTCACTGAAGCTTTCTTT